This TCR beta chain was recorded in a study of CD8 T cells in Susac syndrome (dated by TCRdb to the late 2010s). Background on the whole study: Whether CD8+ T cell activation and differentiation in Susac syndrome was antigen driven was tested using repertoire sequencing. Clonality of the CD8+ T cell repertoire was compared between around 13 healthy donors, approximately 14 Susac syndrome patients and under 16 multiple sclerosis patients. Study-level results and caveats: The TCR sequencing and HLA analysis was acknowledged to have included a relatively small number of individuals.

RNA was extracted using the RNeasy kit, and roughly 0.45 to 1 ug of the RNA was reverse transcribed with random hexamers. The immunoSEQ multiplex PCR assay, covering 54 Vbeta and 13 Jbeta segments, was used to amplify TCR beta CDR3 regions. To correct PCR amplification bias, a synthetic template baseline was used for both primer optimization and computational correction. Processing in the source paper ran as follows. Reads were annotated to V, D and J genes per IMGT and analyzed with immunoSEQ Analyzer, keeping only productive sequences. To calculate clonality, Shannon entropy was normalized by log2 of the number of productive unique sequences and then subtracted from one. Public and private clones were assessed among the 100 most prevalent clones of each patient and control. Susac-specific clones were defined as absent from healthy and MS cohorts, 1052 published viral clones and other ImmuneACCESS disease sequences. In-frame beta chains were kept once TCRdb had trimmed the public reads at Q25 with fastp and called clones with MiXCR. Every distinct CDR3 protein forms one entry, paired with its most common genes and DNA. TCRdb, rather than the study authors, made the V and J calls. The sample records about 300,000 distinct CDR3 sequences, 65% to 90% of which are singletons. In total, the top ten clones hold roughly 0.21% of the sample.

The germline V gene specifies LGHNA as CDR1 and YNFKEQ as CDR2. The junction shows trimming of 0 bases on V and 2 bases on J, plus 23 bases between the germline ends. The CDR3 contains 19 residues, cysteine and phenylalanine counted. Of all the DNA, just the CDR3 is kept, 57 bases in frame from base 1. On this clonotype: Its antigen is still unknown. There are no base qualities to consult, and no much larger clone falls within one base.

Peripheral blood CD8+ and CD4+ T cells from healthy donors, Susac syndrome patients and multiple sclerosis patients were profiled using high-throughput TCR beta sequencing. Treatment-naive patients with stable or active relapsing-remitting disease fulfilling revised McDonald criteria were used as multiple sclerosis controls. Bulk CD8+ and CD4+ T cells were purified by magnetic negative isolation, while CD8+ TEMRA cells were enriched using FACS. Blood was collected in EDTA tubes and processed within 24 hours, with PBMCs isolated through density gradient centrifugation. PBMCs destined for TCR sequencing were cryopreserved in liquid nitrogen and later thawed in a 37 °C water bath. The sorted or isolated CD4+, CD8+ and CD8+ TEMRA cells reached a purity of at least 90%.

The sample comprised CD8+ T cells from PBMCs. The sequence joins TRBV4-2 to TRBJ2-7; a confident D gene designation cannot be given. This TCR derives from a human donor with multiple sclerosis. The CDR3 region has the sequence CASSQDRGQVGLHAYEQYF. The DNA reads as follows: TGTGCCAGCAGCCAAGATAGAGGCCAAGTTGGCCTACACGCCTACGAGCAGTACTTC.